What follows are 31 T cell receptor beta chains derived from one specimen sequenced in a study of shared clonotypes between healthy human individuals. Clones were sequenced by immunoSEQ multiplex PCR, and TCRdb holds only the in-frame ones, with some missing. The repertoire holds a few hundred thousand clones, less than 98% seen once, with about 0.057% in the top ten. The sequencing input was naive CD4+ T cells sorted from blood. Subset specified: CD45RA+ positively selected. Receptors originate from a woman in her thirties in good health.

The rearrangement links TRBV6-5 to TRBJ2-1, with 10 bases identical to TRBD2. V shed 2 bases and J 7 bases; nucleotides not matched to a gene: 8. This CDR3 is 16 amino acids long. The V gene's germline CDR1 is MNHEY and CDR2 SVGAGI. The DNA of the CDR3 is TGTGCCAGCAGTTACCAAGCTAGCGGGAGCATGAATGAGCAGTTCTTC. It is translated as CASSYQASGSMNEQFF.

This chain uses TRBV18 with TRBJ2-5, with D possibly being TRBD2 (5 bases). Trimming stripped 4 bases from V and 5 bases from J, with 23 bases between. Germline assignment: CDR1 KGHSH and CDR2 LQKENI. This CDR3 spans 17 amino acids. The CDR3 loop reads CASSRNQAVGMGETQYF. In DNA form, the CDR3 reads TGTGCCAGCTCACGAAACCAAGCGGTGGGAATGGGGGAGACCCAGTACTTC. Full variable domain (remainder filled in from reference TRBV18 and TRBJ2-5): NAGVMQNPRHLVRRRGQEARLRCSPMKGHSHVYWYRQLPEEGLKFMVYLQKENIIDESGMPKERFSAEFPKEGPSILRIQQVVRGDSAAYFCASSRNQAVGMGETQYFGPGTRLLVL.

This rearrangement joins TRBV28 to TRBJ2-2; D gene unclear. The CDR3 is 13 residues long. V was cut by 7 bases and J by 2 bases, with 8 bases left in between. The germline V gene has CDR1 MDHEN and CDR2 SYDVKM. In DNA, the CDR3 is TGTGCCAGCACTACCCTCAACACCGGGGAGCTGTTTTTT. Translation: CASTTLNTGELFF. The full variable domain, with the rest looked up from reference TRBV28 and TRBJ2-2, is DVKVTQSSRYLVKRTGEKVFLECVQDMDHENMFWYRQDPGLGLRLIYFSYDVKMKEKGDIPEGYSVSREKKERFSLILESASTNQTSMYLCASTTLNTGELFFGEGSRLTVL.

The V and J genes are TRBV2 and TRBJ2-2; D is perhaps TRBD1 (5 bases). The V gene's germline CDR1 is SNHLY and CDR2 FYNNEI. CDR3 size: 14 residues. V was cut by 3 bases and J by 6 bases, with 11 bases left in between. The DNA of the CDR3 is TGTGCCAGCAGTGAGCAGGGTAGCCCCGGGGAGCTGTTTTTT. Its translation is CASSEQGSPGELFF.

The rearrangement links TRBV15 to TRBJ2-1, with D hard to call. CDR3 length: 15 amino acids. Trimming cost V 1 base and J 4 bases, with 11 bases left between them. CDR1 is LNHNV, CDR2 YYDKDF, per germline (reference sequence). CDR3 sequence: CATSRVLTEYNEQFF. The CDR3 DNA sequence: TGTGCCACCAGCAGAGTGTTAACGGAATACAATGAGCAGTTCTTC. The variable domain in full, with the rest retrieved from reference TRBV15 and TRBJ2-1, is DAMVIQNPRYQVTQFGKPVTLSCSQTLNHNVMYWYQQKSSQAPKLLFHYYDKDFNNEADTPDNFQSRRPNTSFCFLDIRSPGLGDTAMYLCATSRVLTEYNEQFFGPGTRLTVL.

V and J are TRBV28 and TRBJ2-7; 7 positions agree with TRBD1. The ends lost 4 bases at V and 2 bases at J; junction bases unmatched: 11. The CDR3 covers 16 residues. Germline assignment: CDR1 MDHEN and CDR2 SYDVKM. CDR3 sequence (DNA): TGTGCCAGCAGTTCAGCCGGGACAGAAAGAACCTACGAGCAGTACTTC. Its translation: CASSSAGTERTYEQYF.

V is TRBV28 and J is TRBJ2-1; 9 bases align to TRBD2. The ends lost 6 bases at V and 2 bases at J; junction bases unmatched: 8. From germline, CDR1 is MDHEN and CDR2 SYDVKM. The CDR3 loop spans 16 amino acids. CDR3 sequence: CASSTPREGAYNEQFF. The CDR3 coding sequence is TGTGCCAGCAGCACACCGCGGGAGGGGGCCTACAATGAGCAGTTCTTC.

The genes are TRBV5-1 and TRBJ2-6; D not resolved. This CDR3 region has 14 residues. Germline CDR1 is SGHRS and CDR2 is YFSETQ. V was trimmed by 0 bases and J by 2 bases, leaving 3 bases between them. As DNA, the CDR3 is TGCGCCAGCAGCTTGGTTCCTGGGGCCAACGTCCTGACTTTC. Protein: CASSLVPGANVLTF.

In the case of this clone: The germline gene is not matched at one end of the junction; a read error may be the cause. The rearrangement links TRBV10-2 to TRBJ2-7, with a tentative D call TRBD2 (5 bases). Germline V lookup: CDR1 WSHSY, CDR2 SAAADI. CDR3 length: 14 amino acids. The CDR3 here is CASREFGKSYEQYF. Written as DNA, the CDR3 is TGCGCCAGCAGGGAGTTCGGGAAGTCCTACGAGCAGTACTTC.

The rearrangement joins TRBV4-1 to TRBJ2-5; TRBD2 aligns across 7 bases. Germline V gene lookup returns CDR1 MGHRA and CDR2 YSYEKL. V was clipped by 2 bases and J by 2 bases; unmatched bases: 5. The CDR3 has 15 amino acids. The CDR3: CASSQNREVQETQYF. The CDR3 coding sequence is TGCGCCAGCAGCCAAAACCGGGAGGTTCAAGAGACCCAGTACTTC.

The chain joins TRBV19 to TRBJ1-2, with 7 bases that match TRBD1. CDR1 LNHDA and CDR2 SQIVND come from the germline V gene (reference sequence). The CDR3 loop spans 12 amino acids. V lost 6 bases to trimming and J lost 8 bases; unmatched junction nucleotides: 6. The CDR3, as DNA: TGTGCCAGTAGCAAAACAGGGGTGGGCTACACCTTC. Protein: CASSKTGVGYTF.

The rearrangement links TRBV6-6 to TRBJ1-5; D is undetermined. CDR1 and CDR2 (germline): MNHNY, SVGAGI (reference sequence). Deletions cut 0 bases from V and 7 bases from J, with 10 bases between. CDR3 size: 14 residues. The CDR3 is CASSYSRLGQPQHF. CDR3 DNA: TGTGCCAGCAGTTACTCGAGGTTAGGGCAGCCCCAGCATTTT.

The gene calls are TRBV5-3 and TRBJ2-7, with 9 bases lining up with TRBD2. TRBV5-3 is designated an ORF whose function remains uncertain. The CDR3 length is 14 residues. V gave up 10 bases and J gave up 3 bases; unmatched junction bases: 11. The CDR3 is CAPRGSSGNYEQYF. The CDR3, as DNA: TGTGCCCCCCGTGGATCTAGCGGGAACTACGAGCAGTACTTC.

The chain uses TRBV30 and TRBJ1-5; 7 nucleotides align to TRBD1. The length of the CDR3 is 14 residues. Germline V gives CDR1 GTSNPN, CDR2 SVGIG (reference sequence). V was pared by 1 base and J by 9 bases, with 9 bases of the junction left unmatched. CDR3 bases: TGTGCCTGGAGTGCCGGGACAGAGATTCGGCCCCAGCATTTT. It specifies CAWSAGTEIRPQHF.

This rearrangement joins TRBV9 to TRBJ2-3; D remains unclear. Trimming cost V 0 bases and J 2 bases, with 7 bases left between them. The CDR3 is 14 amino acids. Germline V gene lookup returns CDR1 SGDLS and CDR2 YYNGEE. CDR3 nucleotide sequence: TGTGCCAGCAGCGTAGGACTTACCACAGATACGCAGTATTTT. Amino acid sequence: CASSVGLTTDTQYF. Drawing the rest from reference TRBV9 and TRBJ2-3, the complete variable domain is DSGVTQTPKHLITATGQRVTLRCSPRSGDLSVYWYQQSLDQGLQFLIQYYNGEERAKGNILERFSAQQFPDLHSELNLSSLELGDSALYFCASSVGLTTDTQYFGPGTRLTVL.

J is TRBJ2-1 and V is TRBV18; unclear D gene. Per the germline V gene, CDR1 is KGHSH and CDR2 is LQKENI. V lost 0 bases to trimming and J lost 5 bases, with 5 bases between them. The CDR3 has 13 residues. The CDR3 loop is CASSPPAHNEQFF. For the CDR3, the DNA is TGTGCCAGCTCACCACCGGCCCACAATGAGCAGTTCTTC. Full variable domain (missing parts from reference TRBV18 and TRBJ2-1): NAGVMQNPRHLVRRRGQEARLRCSPMKGHSHVYWYRQLPEEGLKFMVYLQKENIIDESGMPKERFSAEFPKEGPSILRIQQVVRGDSAAYFCASSPPAHNEQFFGPGTRLTVL.

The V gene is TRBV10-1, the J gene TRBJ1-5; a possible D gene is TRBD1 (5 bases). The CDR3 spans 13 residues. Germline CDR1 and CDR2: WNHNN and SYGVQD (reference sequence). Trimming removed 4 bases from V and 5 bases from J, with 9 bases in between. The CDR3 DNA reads TGCGCCAGCAGTGCAGGGAGGGATCAGCCCCAGCATTTT. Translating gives CASSAGRDQPQHF.

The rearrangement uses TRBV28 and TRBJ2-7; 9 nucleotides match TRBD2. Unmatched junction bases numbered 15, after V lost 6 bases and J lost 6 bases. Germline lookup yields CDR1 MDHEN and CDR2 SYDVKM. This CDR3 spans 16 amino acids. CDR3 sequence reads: CASRGLALVPAGEQYF. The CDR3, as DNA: TGTGCCAGCAGAGGACTAGCGCTTGTCCCTGCGGGCGAGCAGTACTTC.

In DNA form, the CDR3 reads TGTGCCAGCAAAGAGGGAATAATTACCGGGGAGCTGTTTTTT. The encoded protein is CASKEGIITGELFF. The rearrangement joins TRBV2 to TRBJ2-2; a weak D match, TRBD2 (5 bases). Deletions cut 7 bases from V and 5 bases from J, with 14 bases between. In germline, CDR1 is SNHLY, CDR2 FYNNEI. The CDR3 extends over 14 amino acids.

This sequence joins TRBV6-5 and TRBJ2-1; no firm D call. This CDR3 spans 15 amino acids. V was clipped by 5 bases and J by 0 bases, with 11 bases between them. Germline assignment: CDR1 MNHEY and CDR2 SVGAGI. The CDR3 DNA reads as TGTGCCAGCAGTACCCGGCAGAGCTCCTACAATGAGCAGTTCTTC. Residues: CASSTRQSSYNEQFF.

The CDR3 nucleotides read TGTGCCAGTAGTATGCCGGGAGTAATATACGAGCAGTACTTC. It yields the protein CASSMPGVIYEQYF. This chain connects TRBV19 to TRBJ2-7, with D maybe TRBD2 (6 bases). The length of the CDR3 is 14 residues. Trimming removed 3 bases at V and 4 bases at J, with 13 bases between. CDR1 LNHDA and CDR2 SQIVND come from the germline V gene (reference sequence). The full variable domain, completed using reference TRBV19 and TRBJ2-7, is DGGITQSPKYLFRKEGQNVTLSCEQNLNHDAMYWYRQDPGQGLRLIYYSQIVNDFQKGDIAEGYSVSREKKESFPLTVTSAQKNPTAFYLCASSMPGVIYEQYFGPGTRLTVT.

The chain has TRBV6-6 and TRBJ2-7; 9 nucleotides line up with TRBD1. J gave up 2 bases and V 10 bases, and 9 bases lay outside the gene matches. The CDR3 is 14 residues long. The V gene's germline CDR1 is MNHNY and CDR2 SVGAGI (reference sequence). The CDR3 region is CATADGQGTYEQYF. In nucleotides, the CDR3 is TGTGCCACCGCAGATGGACAGGGGACCTACGAGCAGTACTTC.

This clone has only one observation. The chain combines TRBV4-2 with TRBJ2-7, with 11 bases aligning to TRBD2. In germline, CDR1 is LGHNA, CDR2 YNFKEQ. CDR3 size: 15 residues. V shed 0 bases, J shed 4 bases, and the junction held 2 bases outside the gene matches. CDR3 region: CASSQEGTSGYEQYF. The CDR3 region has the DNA TGTGCCAGCAGCCAAGAGGGGACTAGCGGTTACGAGCAGTACTTC.

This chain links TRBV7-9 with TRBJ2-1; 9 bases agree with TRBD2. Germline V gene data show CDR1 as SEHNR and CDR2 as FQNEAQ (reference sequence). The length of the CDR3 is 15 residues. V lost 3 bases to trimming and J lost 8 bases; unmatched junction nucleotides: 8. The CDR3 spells CASSLREGLADEQFF. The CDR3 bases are TGTGCCAGCAGCTTGCGGGAGGGCCTTGCGGATGAGCAGTTCTTC.

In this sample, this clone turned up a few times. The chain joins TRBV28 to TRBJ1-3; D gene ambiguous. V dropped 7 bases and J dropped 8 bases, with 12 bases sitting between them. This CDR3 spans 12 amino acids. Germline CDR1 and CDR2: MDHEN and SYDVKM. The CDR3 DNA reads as TGTGCCAGCAAAGAGGGCGCGGACACCATATATTTT. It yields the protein CASKEGADTIYF. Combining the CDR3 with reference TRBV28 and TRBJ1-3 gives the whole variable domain DVKVTQSSRYLVKRTGEKVFLECVQDMDHENMFWYRQDPGLGLRLIYFSYDVKMKEKGDIPEGYSVSREKKERFSLILESASTNQTSMYLCASKEGADTIYFGEGSWLTVV.

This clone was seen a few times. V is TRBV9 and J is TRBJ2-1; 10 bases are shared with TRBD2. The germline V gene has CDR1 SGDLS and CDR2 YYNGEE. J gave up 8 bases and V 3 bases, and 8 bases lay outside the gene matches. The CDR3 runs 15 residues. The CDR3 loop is CASSASGRAWDEQFF. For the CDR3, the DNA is TGTGCCAGCAGCGCAAGCGGGAGGGCCTGGGATGAGCAGTTCTTC.

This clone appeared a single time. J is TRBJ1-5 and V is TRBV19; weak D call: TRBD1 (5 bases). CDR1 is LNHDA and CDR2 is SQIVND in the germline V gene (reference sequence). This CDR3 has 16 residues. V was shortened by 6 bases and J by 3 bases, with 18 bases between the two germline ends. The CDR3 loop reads CASRRSGQGVNQPQHF. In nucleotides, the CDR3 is TGTGCCAGTAGGCGAAGTGGGCAGGGAGTCAATCAGCCCCAGCATTTT.

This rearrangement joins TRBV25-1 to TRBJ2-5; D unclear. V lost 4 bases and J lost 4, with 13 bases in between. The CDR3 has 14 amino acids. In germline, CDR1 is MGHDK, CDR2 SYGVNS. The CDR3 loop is CASSVVTLRETQYF. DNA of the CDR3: TGTGCCAGCAGTGTCGTGACCCTCCGAGAGACCCAGTACTTC.

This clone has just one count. CDR3 nucleotides: TGTGCCAGCATCAACGACAGGGCTCGGACTGAAGCTTTCTTT. Its translation is CASINDRARTEAFF. This chain connects TRBV6-1 to TRBJ1-1; 7 bases align to TRBD1. Per the germline V gene, CDR1 is MNHNS and CDR2 is SASEGT. V dropped 7 bases and J dropped 5; count of bases not matched to a gene: 10. This CDR3 spans 14 amino acids.

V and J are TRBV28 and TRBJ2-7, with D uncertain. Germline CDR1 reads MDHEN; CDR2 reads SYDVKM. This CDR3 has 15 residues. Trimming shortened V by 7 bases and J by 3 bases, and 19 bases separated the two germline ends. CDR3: CASNVSPSHGYEQYF. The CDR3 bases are TGTGCCAGCAACGTTTCGCCAAGTCATGGCTACGAGCAGTACTTC.

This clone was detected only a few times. The CDR3 DNA reads as TGTGCCAGCAGCCAAGCCGTACTACATGAGCAGTTCTTC. Protein product: CASSQAVLHEQFF. The genes are TRBV14 and TRBJ2-1; D is undetermined. CDR3 size: 13 residues. Looked up from germline, CDR1 is SGHDN and CDR2 is FVKESK. With 1 base removed from V and 8 bases from J, the gap between germline ends came to 9 bases.